A single sample gave rise to the 8 T cell receptor beta chains below, sequenced in a study of regulatory T cells in long-lasting Graves disease. Sample time point: newly diagnosed GD, antithyroid drugs for less than 3 months. Construction of the TCR library relied on RNA isolated from PBMCs. HTBI primers from iRepertoire and Arm-PCR of CDR3 regions yielded the TCR beta libraries. One entry per CDR3 protein, called by TCRdb with MiXCR from the multiplex PCR reads. The sample lists over 500,000 distinct CDR3 sequences; more than 15% were seen once. A further study also used this sample, focusing on T cells in Graves' hyperthyroidism and ophthalmopathy.

The specimen was peripheral blood mononuclear cells (PBMCs), collected at new diagnosis, from a patient treated with antithyroid drugs. The receptors were gathered from a man between 18 and 29 years old with Graves disease.

Details on this clonotype: This sequence may be a read error, since a much larger clone differs from it by one base. V gene TRBV30 combines with J gene TRBJ1-1; no clear D gene. The V gene's germline CDR1 is GTSNPN and CDR2 SVGIG (reference sequence). The CDR3 is 13 amino acids. CDR3 residues: CARSRESDTEAFF. For the CDR3, the DNA is TGTGCCCGGAGCCGGGAGTCAGACACTGAAGCTTTCTTT.

Regarding this clonotype: This clone may be a read error of a much larger clone one base away. The chain carries TRBV12-3 or TRBV12-4 and TRBJ1-1; tentative D call: TRBD1 (5 bases). V was cut by 3 bases and J by 4 bases, with 9 bases left in between. This CDR3 is built from 13 residues. The CDR3 is CASSFVGGTEAFF. Written as DNA, the CDR3 is TGTGCCAGCAGTTTTGTGGGGGGCACTGAAGCTTTCTTT.

This clonotype was found a few times. V is TRBV20-1 and J is TRBJ2-7, with D possibly being TRBD1 (6 bases). The CDR3 contains 15 residues. V was shortened by 6 bases and J by 3 bases, with 21 bases between the two germline ends. Germline lookup yields CDR1 DFQATT and CDR2 SNEGSKA (reference sequence). The CDR3 is CSAKEGQGLLYEQYF. Here the CDR3 DNA reads TGCAGTGCCAAAGAGGGCCAGGGGCTTCTCTACGAGCAGTACTTC.

The chain links TRBV20-1 to TRBJ2-1, with 7 bases matching TRBD1. The CDR3 spans 14 residues. The ends lost 5 bases at V and 2 bases at J; junction bases unmatched: 6. Per the germline V gene, CDR1 is DFQATT and CDR2 is SNEGSKA (reference sequence). CDR3 sequence: CSADDRVTYNEQFF. CDR3 nucleotide sequence: TGCAGTGCTGATGACAGGGTAACCTACAATGAGCAGTTCTTC.

CDR3 sequence reads: CASRFERDITDTQYF. The CDR3 coding sequence is TGTGCCAGCCGCTTTGAGCGGGACATCACAGATACGCAGTATTTT. The rearrangement joins TRBV6-1 to TRBJ2-3; perhaps TRBD2 as D (7 bases). The CDR3 totals 15 residues. CDR1 and CDR2 (germline): MNHNS, SASEGT. V lost 8 bases to trimming and J lost 2 bases, with 17 bases between them.

The chain has TRBV19 and TRBJ2-1; 10 bases align to TRBD2. Germline CDR1 is LNHDA and CDR2 is SQIVND (reference sequence). The length of the CDR3 is 15 residues. V lost 3 bases and J lost 9; bases outside the gene matches: 8. CDR3 nucleotides: TGTGCCAGTAGTATTCGGCTAGCGGGAGAGGGTGAGCAGTTCTTC. Its protein is CASSIRLAGEGEQFF.

A remark on this clonotype: A much larger clone differs by one base, so this may be a read error. J is TRBJ2-7 and V is TRBV27, with a tentative D call TRBD1 (6 bases). The germline V gene encodes CDR1 MNHEY and CDR2 SMNVEV (reference sequence). Trimming removed 6 bases from V and 6 bases from J, with 18 bases in between. The CDR3 loop spans 14 amino acids. The CDR3 region is CASREQGMACEQYF. CDR3 nucleotides: TGTGCCAGCAGAGAACAGGGTATGGCCTGCGAGCAGTACTTC.

There are many counts of this clonotype. This chain links TRBV20-1 with TRBJ2-1; possibly TRBD1 or TRBD2 for D (5 bases each). The CDR3 consists of 13 residues. The V end lost 3 bases, the J end lost 6 bases, and 12 bases lay between the germline ends. Germline V lookup: CDR1 DFQATT, CDR2 SNEGSKA (reference sequence). The CDR3 loop reads CSASAAGTNEQFF. In nucleotides, the CDR3 is TGCAGTGCTAGCGCGGCTGGGACCAATGAGCAGTTCTTC.